This TCR beta chain was sequenced during a study of blood T cell repertoires in COVID-19. On the study more broadly: From the United States, Italy and Spain came samples of acute and convalescent COVID-19.

CDR3 length: 15 residues. Germline lookup yields CDR1 SEHNR and CDR2 FQNEAQ (reference sequence). With 2 bases removed from V and 0 bases from J, the gap between germline ends came to 7 bases. As handled by the study authors: Amplification with reference gene primers provided the estimates of nucleated cell counts. TCRdb's copy holds only in-frame clones and misses some; the assay was immunoSEQ multiplex PCR. V, J and clone size were drawn from that table, and D and trimming were deduced from the DNA. The sample has hundreds of thousands of clones, about nine tenths seen once. The sequence was collected from a man between 18 and 29 years old with active or convalescent COVID-19. V gene TRBV7-9 combines with J gene TRBJ2-2, with a possible D match to TRBD1 (5 bases). The specimen sequenced was peripheral blood. In DNA form, the CDR3 reads TGTGCCAGCAGCTTAATCAGGGCGAACACCGGGGAGCTGTTTTTT. Protein sequence: CASSLIRANTGELFF.